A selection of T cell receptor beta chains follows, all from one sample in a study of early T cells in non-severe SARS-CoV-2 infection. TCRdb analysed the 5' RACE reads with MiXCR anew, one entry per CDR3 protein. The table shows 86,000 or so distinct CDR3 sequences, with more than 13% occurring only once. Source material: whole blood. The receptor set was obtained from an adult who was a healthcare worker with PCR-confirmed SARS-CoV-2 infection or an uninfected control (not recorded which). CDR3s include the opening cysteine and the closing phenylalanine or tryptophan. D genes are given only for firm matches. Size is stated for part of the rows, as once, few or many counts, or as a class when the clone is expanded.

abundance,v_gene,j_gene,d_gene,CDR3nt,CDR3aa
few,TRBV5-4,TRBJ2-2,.,TGTGCCAGCGGAAAGGGAGGTGGACAGATGAACACCGGGGAGCTGTTTTTT,CASGKGGGQMNTGELFF
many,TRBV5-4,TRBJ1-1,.,TGTGCCAGCAGCTCACCTGGGACGGCGAACACTGAAGCTTTCTTT,CASSSPGTANTEAFF
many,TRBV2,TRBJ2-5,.,TGTGCCAGCAGTGATCAGGCTTCAGGAGAGACCCAGTACTTC,CASSDQASGETQYF
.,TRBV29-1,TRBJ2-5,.,TGCAGCGCCACAGGGCTCCAAGAGACCCAGTACTTC,CSATGLQETQYF
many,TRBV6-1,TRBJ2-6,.,TGTGCCAGCAGCTCGGTCTCCGGGGCCAACGTCCTGACTTTC,CASSSVSGANVLTF
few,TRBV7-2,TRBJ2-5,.,TGTGCCAGCAGCATACTTCGGGAGACCCAGTACTTC,CASSILRETQYF
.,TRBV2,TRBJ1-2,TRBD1,TGTGCCAGCAGTGACAGGGGGCTTCATGGCTACACCTTC,CASSDRGLHGYTF
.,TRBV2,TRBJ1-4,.,TGTGCCAGTTCAGAGCCAACTAATGAAAAACTGTTTTTT,CASSEPTNEKLFF
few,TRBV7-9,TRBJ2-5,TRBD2,TGTGCCAGCAGCTTTCATATAGGACTAGCGGGAAGTGAGACCCAGTACTTC,CASSFHIGLAGSETQYF
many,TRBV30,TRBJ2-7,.,TGTGCCTACGAAGGGGATTGGGGCGAGCAGTACTTC,CAYEGDWGEQYF
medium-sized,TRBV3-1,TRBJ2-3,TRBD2,TGTGCCAGCAGCCAGCGGGGGTACCCCTCGCGCACAGATACGCAGTATTTT,CASSQRGYPSRTDTQYF
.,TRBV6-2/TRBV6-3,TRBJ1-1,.,TGTGCCAGCAGTTACTCGAATGAAGCTTTCTTT,CASSYSNEAFF
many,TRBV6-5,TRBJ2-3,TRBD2,TGTGCCAGCAGTAGAAAGCGGGGAGGGACAGATACGCAGTATTTT,CASSRKRGGTDTQYF
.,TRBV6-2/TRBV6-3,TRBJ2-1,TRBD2,TGTGCCAGCAGCCCCGGGAGGGGAATCTACAATGAGCAGTTCTTC,CASSPGRGIYNEQFF
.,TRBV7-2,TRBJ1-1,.,TGTGCCAGCAGCTTAGAAAGGAACACTGAAGCTTTCTTT,CASSLERNTEAFF
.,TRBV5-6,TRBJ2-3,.,TGTGCCAGCAGCTTAAGCGCACGCCAATTTAGCACAGATACGCAGTATTTT,CASSLSARQFSTDTQYF
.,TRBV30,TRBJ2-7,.,TGTGCCTGGAGGGACGGAATCCGCTACGAGCAGTACTTC,CAWRDGIRYEQYF
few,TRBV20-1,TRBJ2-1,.,TGCAGTGCTTCAGGGGCTAGCTCCTACAATGAGCAGTTCTTC,CSASGASSYNEQFF
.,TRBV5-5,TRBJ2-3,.,TGTGCCAGCAGCCCTCGCACAGATACGCAGTATTTT,CASSPRTDTQYF
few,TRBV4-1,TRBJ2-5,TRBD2,TGCGCCAGCAGCGCTCGACTAGCGGGGTATACAGAGACCCAGTACTTC,CASSARLAGYTETQYF
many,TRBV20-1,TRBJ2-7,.,TGCAGTGCTAGAGATCCGGGAGCGAGGCACGAGCAGTACTTC,CSARDPGARHEQYF
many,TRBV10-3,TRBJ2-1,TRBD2,TGTGCCATCAGTGAGTCGAGCGGGGGGGCCATCTACAATGAGCAGTTCTTC,CAISESSGGAIYNEQFF
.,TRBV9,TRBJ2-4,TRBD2,TGTGCCAGCAGCGTAGGGGGACTAGCCAACATTCAGTACTTC,CASSVGGLANIQYF
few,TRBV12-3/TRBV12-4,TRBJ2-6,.,TGTGCCAGCAGTCCGGGGCCCTTAGCCCTTACCTCTGGGGCCAACGTCCTGACTTTC,CASSPGPLALTSGANVLTF
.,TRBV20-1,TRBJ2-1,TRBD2,TGCAGTGCTAGAAGACTAGCTATCTACAATGAGCAGTTCTTC,CSARRLAIYNEQFF
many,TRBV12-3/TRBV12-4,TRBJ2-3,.,TGTGCCAGCAGTTTACAGCTTGGGGCAGATACGCAGTATTTT,CASSLQLGADTQYF
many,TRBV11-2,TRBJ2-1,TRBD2,TGTGCCAGCAGCTTAGGGGTAGCGGGGGGGCAATACAATGAGCAGTTCTTC,CASSLGVAGGQYNEQFF
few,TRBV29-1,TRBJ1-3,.,TGCAGCGTCCTCCCTTGGGAGTCCGCTGGAAACACCATATATTTT,CSVLPWESAGNTIYF
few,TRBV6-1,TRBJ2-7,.,TGTGCCAGCAGGAAAAGGTTGGGAGACGAGCAGTACTTC,CASRKRLGDEQYF
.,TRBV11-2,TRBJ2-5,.,TGTGCCAGCAGCTTAGGTCGGTTGACCCAAGAGACCCAGTACTTC,CASSLGRLTQETQYF
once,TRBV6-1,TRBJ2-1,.,TGTGCCAGCAGCGCATCTTCTGGTGGGGCCGTTCGGGCCTACAATGAGCAGTTCTTC,CASSASSGGAVRAYNEQFF
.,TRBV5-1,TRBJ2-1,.,TGCGTCAGCAGCTTGGAGGACAATGAGCAGTTCTTC,CVSSLEDNEQFF
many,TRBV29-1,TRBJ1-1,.,TGCAGCGTTGACCTGCCGCCGAACACTGAAGCTTTCTTT,CSVDLPPNTEAFF
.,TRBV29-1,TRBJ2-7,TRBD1,TGCAGCGTTGCAACAGGGGGTCTCGAGCAGTACTTC,CSVATGGLEQYF
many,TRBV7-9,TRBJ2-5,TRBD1,TGTGCCAGCAGCCAGGGACAGGGGAACCAAGAGACCCAGTACTTC,CASSQGQGNQETQYF
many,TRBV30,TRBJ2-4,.,TGTGCTTGGAGTACGGGCAACATTCAGTACTTC,CAWSTGNIQYF
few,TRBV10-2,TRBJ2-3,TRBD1,TGCGCCAGCAGTGTACGGGACAGGAAGACAGATACGCAGTATTTT,CASSVRDRKTDTQYF
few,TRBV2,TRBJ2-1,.,TGTGCCAGCAGTGCTCGGGCAGGGAGACTCAATGAGCAGTTCTTC,CASSARAGRLNEQFF
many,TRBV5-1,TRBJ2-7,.,TGCGCCAGCAGCACCGGCTTCGGCTCCTACGAGCAGTACTTC,CASSTGFGSYEQYF
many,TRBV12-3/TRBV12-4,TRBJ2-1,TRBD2,TGTGCCAGCAGTTCTAGCGGGGGTTACAATGAGCAGTTCTTC,CASSSSGGYNEQFF
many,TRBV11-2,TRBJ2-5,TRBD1,TGTGCCAGCAGCTTGGGACAGGTCACCCAAGAGACCCAGTACTTC,CASSLGQVTQETQYF
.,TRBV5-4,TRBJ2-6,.,TGTGCCAGCAGCCGGGACTTTTCTGGGGCCAACGTCCTGACTTTC,CASSRDFSGANVLTF
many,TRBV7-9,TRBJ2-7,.,TGTGCCAGCAGCTTCCCCTTATCGGGGGCCGGGAACGAGCAGTACTTC,CASSFPLSGAGNEQYF
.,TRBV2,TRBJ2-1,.,TGTGCCAGCAGTGAATCCGGGCTGAGCTCCTACAATGAGCAGTTCTTC,CASSESGLSSYNEQFF
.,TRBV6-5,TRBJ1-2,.,TGTGCCACCTCGGACAGAACTAACTATGGCTACACCTTC,CATSDRTNYGYTF
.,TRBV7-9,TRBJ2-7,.,TGTGCCAGCAGCAACGTCTACGAGCAGTACTTC,CASSNVYEQYF
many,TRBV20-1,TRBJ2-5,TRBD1,TGCAGTGCATCCGGACAGGGAGGTTTAGGGGAGACCCAGTACTTC,CSASGQGGLGETQYF
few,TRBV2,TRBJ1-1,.,TGTGCCAGCAGTGAATGGGCGAACACTGAAGCTTTCTTT,CASSEWANTEAFF
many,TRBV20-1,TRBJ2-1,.,TGCAGTGCTAGAGGAACCACAAATGAGCAGTTCTTC,CSARGTTNEQFF
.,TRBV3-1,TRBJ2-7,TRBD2,TGTGCCAGCAACTCAGGGACTAGCAAGTACGAGCAGTACTTC,CASNSGTSKYEQYF
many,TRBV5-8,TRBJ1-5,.,TGTGCCAGCAGCTTGGACAATCAGCCCCAGCATTTT,CASSLDNQPQHF
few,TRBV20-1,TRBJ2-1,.,TGCAGTGCTAGAGATTTGGGGACCAAACTGTACAATGAGCAGTTCTTC,CSARDLGTKLYNEQFF
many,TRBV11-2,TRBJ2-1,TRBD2,TGTGCCAGCAGCTCCATTGGGACTAGAAGTTATGAGCAGTTCTTC,CASSSIGTRSYEQFF
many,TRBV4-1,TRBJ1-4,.,TGCGCCAGCAGCCCCCCGTCCAGGGGTAATGAAAAACTGTTTTTT,CASSPPSRGNEKLFF